Detailed here is one TCR beta chain. Being one base from a much bigger clone, this may be a read error. Looked up from germline, CDR1 is SGHTA and CDR2 is FQGNSA. The CDR3 extends over 13 amino acids. This specimen comes from a study of T cell repertoires in cytomegalovirus infection. TCRdb recomputed calls from the reads with MiXCR, one row per CDR3 protein. The sample lists fewer than 700,000 distinct CDR3 sequences, approximately 24% occurring once. This TCR was sampled from a human donor in good health (CMV status not recorded). Some clones in this sample may be carry-over from other donors' samples. The specimen was CD8+ T cells from PBMCs. This chain connects TRBV7-2 to TRBJ2-2; TRBD2 might be the D (6 bases). The CDR3 DNA reads TGTGCCAGCTCAGGGATGGATCCCGGGGGGCTGTTTTTT. It codes for CASSGMDPGGLFF. Supplemented by reference TRBV7-2 and TRBJ2-2, the full variable domain reads GAGVSQSPSNKVTEKGKDVELRCDPISGHTALYWYRQSLGQGLEFLIYFQGNSAPDKSGLPSDRFSAERTGGSVSTLTIQRTQQEDSAVYLCASSGMDPGGLFFGEGSRLTVL.